Included here is one TCR beta chain sequence, with context. The antigen remains unidentified. Germline V CDR1 and CDR2: SGDLS, YYNGEE. V gave up 0 bases and J gave up 0 bases, with 10 bases separating them. The CDR3 is made up of 16 amino acids. Blood replicates held 0.5 ug DNA, tumor or normal breast roughly 1.5 ug, two each. Profiling relied on immunoSEQ multiplex PCR, and the TCRdb table lists in-frame clones only, not all of them. The sample has some 28,000 clones; roughly 50% are singletons. The sample originates from a study of early stage breast cancer tumors. For the study at large: Eight ER+/PR+/HER2- tumors were invasive ductal; four were invasive lobular. Samples were sequenced at around 10-fold average coverage.

General study results and limits: Chain pairing and CD4, CD8 or FOXP3 expression were not captured.

The sequence was collected from a person aged 45 to 60 with breast cancer. The sequenced sample consisted of breast tumor tissue. The gene calls are TRBV9 and TRBJ2-1, with D tentatively TRBD1 (6 bases). Written as DNA, the CDR3 is TGTGCCAGCAGCGTAGGGCAGGGGCCCTCCTACAATGAGCAGTTCTTC. This sequence encodes CASSVGQGPSYNEQFF.